A selection of T cell receptor beta chains follows, all from one sample in a study of shared clonotypes between healthy human individuals. Assay used: immunoSEQ multiplex PCR; TCRdb lists only in-frame clones, some missing. The sample lists some 980,000 clones, more than 75% occurring once. Input material: memory CD4+ T cells sorted from blood. All receptors come from a man younger than 35 in good health. CDR3s include the opening cysteine and the closing phenylalanine or tryptophan. D genes are given only for firm matches. For some rows the clone size is stated as once, few or many, or as a class when expanded; others skip it.

>.|TRBJ1-2|TRBV20-1|.
TGCAGTGTTAGACCCGCCCATGGCTACACCTTC
CSVRPAHGYTF
>TRBD2|TRBJ2-1|TRBV5-1|many
TGCGCCAGCAGCTTGTCAGCGGGAGAATGGGGTGAGCAGTTCTTC
CASSLSAGEWGEQFF
>.|TRBJ2-5|TRBV11-2|.
TGTGCCAGCAGCTTATTCCAGCAAGAGACCCAGTACTTC
CASSLFQQETQYF
>.|TRBJ2-6|TRBV10-3|.
TGTGCCATCAGTGATTCAGGGCGGAACGTCCTGACTTTC
CAISDSGRNVLTF
>.|TRBJ1-1|TRBV7-3|few
TGTGCCAGCAGCTTAACGGGGGGATACACTGAAGCTTTCTTT
CASSLTGGYTEAFF
>TRBD1|TRBJ2-2|TRBV10-3|once
TGTGCCATCAGTACCGGGACAGGGAACTCCGGGGAGCTGTTTTTT
CAISTGTGNSGELFF
>TRBD1|TRBJ1-4|TRBV9|.
TGTGCCAGCAGCCGGGACAGCCAAACCGAAAAACTGTTTTTT
CASSRDSQTEKLFF
>TRBD1|TRBJ1-5|TRBV6-1|.
TGTGCCAGCAGTGAAGAAGGGACAGTCAATCAGCCCCAGCATTTT
CASSEEGTVNQPQHF
>.|TRBJ2-5|TRBV7-9|.
TGTGCCAGCAGCTTAGCGTTTACGAACCAAGAGACCCAGTACTTC
CASSLAFTNQETQYF
>TRBD1|TRBJ1-4|TRBV6-1|.
TGTGCCAGCGGACAGGGGTGGGGTGAAAAACTGTTTTTT
CASGQGWGEKLFF
>.|TRBJ2-7|TRBV30|.
TGTGCCTGGAGTATTGGACTGGTCGACTCCTACGAGCAGTACTTC
CAWSIGLVDSYEQYF
>.|TRBJ2-7|TRBV28|.
TGTGCCAGCAGTTATGGACTTCCACCCTACGAGCAGTACTTC
CASSYGLPPYEQYF
>.|TRBJ2-5|TRBV27|.
TGTGCCAGAAACCGGGACATCCAAGAGACCCAGTACTTC
CARNRDIQETQYF
>TRBD1|TRBJ1-6|TRBV7-2|.
TGTGCCAGCAGCTTAGCGGCGGGACAGGGGGCAGGATCACCCCTCCACTTT
CASSLAAGQGAGSPLHF
>.|TRBJ1-3|TRBV18|once
TGTGCCAGCTCACCACGGTTGGAGAGCTCTGGAAACACCATATATTTT
CASSPRLESSGNTIYF
>.|TRBJ1-2|TRBV27|.
TGTGCCAGCAGTTTAAGGGTCAGGGACGGCTACACCTTC
CASSLRVRDGYTF
>.|TRBJ2-7|TRBV4-1|many
TGCGCCAGCAGCCTGAATGAGGGCCCCTACGAGCAGTACTTC
CASSLNEGPYEQYF
>.|TRBJ2-3|TRBV4-2|.
TGTGCCAGCAGCCAAGATTCCCGGGTAGGGTATGCCGCAGATACGCAGTATTTT
CASSQDSRVGYAADTQYF
>.|TRBJ1-3|TRBV5-4|.
TGTGCCAGCAGCTTAGACCTGTCTGGAAACACCATATATTTT
CASSLDLSGNTIYF
>.|TRBJ1-5|TRBV30|.
TGTGCCTGGAGTGTTTATGGATTGGATCAGCCCCAGCATTTT
CAWSVYGLDQPQHF
>.|TRBJ1-6|TRBV9|few
TGTGCCAGCAGTGTCGGAACACAAATTAATTCACCCCTCCACTTT
CASSVGTQINSPLHF
>TRBD1|TRBJ1-2|TRBV28|.
TGTGCCAGCAGGCCGATCGGACAGGGGAACTATGGCTACACCTTC
CASRPIGQGNYGYTF
>.|TRBJ2-7|TRBV11-2|few
TGTGCCAGCAGCTTAGATGGGGGCTACGAGCAGTACTTC
CASSLDGGYEQYF
>.|TRBJ2-3|TRBV10-2|few
TGCGCCAGCAGTAGACAGGGAGGGACAGATACGCAGTATTTT
CASSRQGGTDTQYF
>.|TRBJ1-2|TRBV6-5|.
TGTGCCAGCAGTAGGGCGGTCAAACTTAACTATGGCTACACCTTC
CASSRAVKLNYGYTF
>.|TRBJ2-7|TRBV4-1|.
TGCGCCAGCAGCCAAGTATCAGGGGGGGAGGTCTACGAGCAGTACTTC
CASSQVSGGEVYEQYF
>TRBD1|TRBJ1-5|TRBV6-1|few
TGTGCCAGCAGTGGAGGGGACAGGGGCAATCAGCCCCAGCATTTT
CASSGGDRGNQPQHF
>TRBD2|TRBJ2-5|TRBV7-8|.
TGTGCCAGCAGCCTCGGCGGGGGAGAGGGCCAAGAGACCCAGTACTTC
CASSLGGGEGQETQYF
>.|TRBJ2-7|TRBV19|.
TGTGCCAGTAGCGTCACCGGGACCTACGAGCAGTACTTC
CASSVTGTYEQYF
>TRBD1|TRBJ1-1|TRBV7-8|.
TGTGCCAGCATCCAGGACAGGGCAAACACTGAAGCTTTCTTT
CASIQDRANTEAFF
>TRBD2|TRBJ2-1|TRBV5-6|.
TGTGCCAGCAGCGAGACTAGCGGGAGCTATGAGCAGTTCTTC
CASSETSGSYEQFF
>.|TRBJ1-1|TRBV30|.
TGTGCCTGGAGCGCAAGACGGGGAGGGGGCACTGAAGCTTTCTTT
CAWSARRGGGTEAFF
>.|TRBJ2-3|TRBV19|once
TGTGCCAGTAGTTCCAGGAGCTTTTTCACAGATACGCAGTATTTT
CASSSRSFFTDTQYF
>.|TRBJ1-1|TRBV6-6|.
TGTGCCAGCATCGGTTGGACTGAAGCTTTCTTT
CASIGWTEAFF
>TRBD2|TRBJ2-7|TRBV30|few
TGTGCCTGGAGTCCCGGCGGGGGACACGAGCAGTACTTC
CAWSPGGGHEQYF
>TRBD2|TRBJ2-1|TRBV9|.
TGTGCCAGCAGCGTAGTCGCGGGGGGGCCTTACAATGAGCAGTTCTTC
CASSVVAGGPYNEQFF
>TRBD1|TRBJ1-3|TRBV9|once
TGTGCCAGCAGCCTCGATCCGGGACAGGGGGGCGGAAACACCATATATTTT
CASSLDPGQGGGNTIYF
>TRBD2|TRBJ2-7|TRBV6-6|.
TGTGCCAGCAGCTCGGGACTAGCGGGATACGAGCAGTACTTC
CASSSGLAGYEQYF